This T cell receptor beta chain was sequenced in a study of regulatory T cells in long-lasting Graves disease. The sample's time point: newly diagnosed GD, antithyroid drugs for less than 3 months. Extracted PBMC RNA gave rise to the TCR library. Arm-PCR of CDR3 regions and iRepertoire HTBI primers were the basis on which TCR beta libraries were built. TCRdb recomputed calls from the multiplex PCR reads with MiXCR, one row per CDR3 protein. The sample gives under 450,000 distinct CDR3 sequences, 15% to 20% of which show up once; 20% to 25% is in the top ten. Deletions cut 2 bases from V and 8 bases from J, with 16 bases between. The germline V gene has CDR1 KGHSH and CDR2 LQKENI. This CDR3 is 15 amino acids long. This clonotype was detected many times. The same specimen was also included in a second study, on T cells in Graves' hyperthyroidism and ophthalmopathy. That investigation notes: HTBI primers were employed in a first-round RT-PCR of the TCR CDR3. Prediction of ophthalmopathy progression came a median around 6.1 months pre-onset.

The sample was peripheral blood mononuclear cells (PBMCs), taken at new diagnosis, from a patient treated with antithyroid drugs. This sequence originates from a woman aged 18-29 years with Graves disease. The J gene is TRBJ2-1, the V gene TRBV18, with D perhaps TRBD1 (6 bases). The CDR3 loop reads CASSPNTPGADEQFF. The CDR3 DNA follows: TGTGCCAGCTCACCAAATACTCCAGGGGCCGATGAGCAGTTCTTC.